This TCR beta chain was profiled in a study of CD4+ T cells in melanoma. The study, taken as a whole, reports: Diverse differentiation states were reported for melanoma neoantigen-specific CD4+ T cells. A reported correlation linked neoantigen-specific CD4+ T cells to CD8+, macrophage and B cell function.

Germline CDR1 and CDR2: LNHDA and SQIVND (reference sequence). The CDR3 extends over 15 amino acids. The V and J ends lost 2 bases and 0 bases respectively, with 10 bases between them. Sequencing was performed with immunoSEQ multiplex PCR; in TCRdb, only in-frame clones are kept and a portion is missing. Of around 100,000 clones listed, about 90% are singletons. As to this clone: The target antigen is unknown.

Sequencing was done on a sample of peripheral blood. This sequence joins TRBV19 and TRBJ1-1; D unresolved. The sequence derives from a human donor with melanoma. CDR3 region: CASSIFGSLNTEAFF. The CDR3 region has the DNA TGTGCCAGTAGTATATTTGGGTCCCTGAACACTGAAGCTTTCTTT.